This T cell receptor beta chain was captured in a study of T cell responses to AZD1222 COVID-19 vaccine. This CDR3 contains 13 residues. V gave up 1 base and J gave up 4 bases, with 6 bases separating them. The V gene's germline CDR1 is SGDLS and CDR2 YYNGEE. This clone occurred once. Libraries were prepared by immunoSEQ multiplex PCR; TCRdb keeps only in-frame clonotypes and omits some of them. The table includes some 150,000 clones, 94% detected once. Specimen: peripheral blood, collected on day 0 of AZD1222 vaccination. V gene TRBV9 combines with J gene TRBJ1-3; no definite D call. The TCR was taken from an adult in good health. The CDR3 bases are TGTGCCAGCAGCGTACAGACGGGAAACACCATATATTTT. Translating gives CASSVQTGNTIYF.